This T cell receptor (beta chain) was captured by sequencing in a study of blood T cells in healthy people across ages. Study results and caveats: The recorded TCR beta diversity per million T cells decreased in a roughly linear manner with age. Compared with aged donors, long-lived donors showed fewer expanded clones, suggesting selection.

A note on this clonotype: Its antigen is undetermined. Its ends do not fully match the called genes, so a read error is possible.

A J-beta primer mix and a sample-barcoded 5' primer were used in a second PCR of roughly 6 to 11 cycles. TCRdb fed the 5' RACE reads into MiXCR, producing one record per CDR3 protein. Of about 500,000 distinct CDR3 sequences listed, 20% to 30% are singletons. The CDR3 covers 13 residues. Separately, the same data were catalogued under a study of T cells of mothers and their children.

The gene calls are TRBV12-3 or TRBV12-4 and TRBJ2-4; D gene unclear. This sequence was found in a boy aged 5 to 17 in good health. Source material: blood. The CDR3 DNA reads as TGTGCCAGCAGTCCCGACCTACGCGGCATTCGGTACTTC. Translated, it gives CASSPDLRGIRYF.